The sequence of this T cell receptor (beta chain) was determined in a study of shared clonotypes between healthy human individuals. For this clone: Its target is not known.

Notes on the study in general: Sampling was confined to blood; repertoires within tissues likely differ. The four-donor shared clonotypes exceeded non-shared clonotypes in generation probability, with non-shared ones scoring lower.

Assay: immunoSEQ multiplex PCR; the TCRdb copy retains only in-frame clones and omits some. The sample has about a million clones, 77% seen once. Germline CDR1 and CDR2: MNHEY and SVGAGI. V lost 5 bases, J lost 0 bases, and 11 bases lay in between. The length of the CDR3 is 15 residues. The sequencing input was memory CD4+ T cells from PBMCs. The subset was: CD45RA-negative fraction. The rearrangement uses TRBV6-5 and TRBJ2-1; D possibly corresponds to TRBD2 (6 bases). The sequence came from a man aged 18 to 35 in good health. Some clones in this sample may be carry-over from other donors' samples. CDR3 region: CASSLASSSYNEQFF. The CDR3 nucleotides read TGTGCCAGCAGTCTAGCGTCGAGCTCCTACAATGAGCAGTTCTTC.